There are a few counts of the clone carrying this TCR beta chain. The antigen remains undetermined. The data belong to a study of T cells after yellow fever vaccination. Study-level findings and limits: A faster peak, day 5 versus 15, was reached by the weaker secondary response. Detected again after the booster were most primary-vaccination clones, at 95% to 98% CD4 and 88% CD8. FACS-sorted repertoires could harbor abundant contaminating bulk-population clonotypes.

V lost 3 bases, J lost 0 bases, and 21 bases lay in between. Germline CDR1 reads KGHSH; CDR2 reads LQKENI. The CDR3 sequence is 20 residues long. As TCR cDNA was made by 5'RACE template switching, a universal primer site and UMIs were added. TCRdb re-analysed the 5' RACE reads in MiXCR, keeping a single row per CDR3 protein. Here the sample spans approximately 120,000 distinct CDR3 sequences, over 8% being singletons. The material was CD8+ T cells sorted from PBMCs, obtained on the day of the yellow fever booster vaccination. The clonotype comes from a man between 18 and 29 years old who received the YFV17D yellow fever vaccine. V and J are TRBV18 and TRBJ2-6, with D possibly matching TRBD1 (5 bases). CDR3 loop: CASSPSEIDSYLSGANVLTF. The CDR3 bases are TGTGCCAGCTCACCTTCGGAAATCGACAGTTACCTCTCTGGGGCCAACGTCCTGACTTTC. Together with reference TRBV18 and TRBJ2-6, the CDR3 gives the full variable domain: NAGVMQNPRHLVRRRGQEARLRCSPMKGHSHVYWYRQLPEEGLKFMVYLQKENIIDESGMPKERFSAEFPKEGPSILRIQQVVRGDSAAYFCASSPSEIDSYLSGANVLTFGAGSRLTVL.